The source of this T cell receptor beta chain is a study of blood T cell repertoires in COVID-19 (dated by TCRdb to 2020 to 2021). Broadly, across the study: Samples covering the acute and convalescent phases of COVID-19 were provided by collaborators in the United States, Italy and Spain. The prospective study material was composed of cDNA or gDNA derived from T cells, B-cell-depleted T cells, or PBMCs. The samples were drawn from the first 160 participants of the ongoing ImmuneRACE study and from 1,254 subjects provided by 6 global collaborators. Subjects who had been exposed to COVID-19, were actively infected with it, or had recovered from it provided the deeply sampled blood TCRbeta repertoires that made up the dataset. A freely available public database, intended as a resource for researchers studying the immune response to SARS-CoV-2, is where the repertoires were released. Sample metadata almost always included a de-identified subject ID, COVID-19 status, age in years and sex. HLA class I and class II types, where available, came from metadata supplied by the sample provider rather than from assay-based typing.

Notes on this clone: No cognate antigen has been identified for it. No base quality information exists; no much larger clone differs at one position.

Relative to germline, V is 6 bases shorter and J is 1 base shorter, with 9 bases between their ends. The CDR3 goes from the cysteine to the phenylalanine over 13 residues. The read is trimmed to its CDR3 DNA, 39 bases read in frame from base 1. Findings and caveats that apply to the study as a whole: Clinical and demographic metadata were provided uncurated, with the amount varying by source and participant.

TCRbeta CDR3 regions were amplified from genomic DNA using the immunoSEQ Assay, a bias-controlled multiplex PCR. Per the authors' processing: Within the assay, amplification of reference gene primers was used to estimate how many nucleated cells each sample contained. To quantify the absolute abundance of each unique TCRbeta CDR3 rearrangement, sequence reads were collapsed and filtered. For each sample, productive Simpson clonality was calculated as the square root of Simpson's diversity index over productive rearrangements. In its TCRdb copy, this immuneACCESS table keeps in-frame sequences only and misses some clones. Where compared with another copy, unresolved V genes explain less than half of these, and the others have no known cause. D and trimming come from the DNA, and the V and J calls and clone size come from that table. Recorded for this sample are roughly 66,000 clones; around 82% of them occurred a single time. The top ten hold around 4.3% of the sample.

Each collaborating institution followed its own protocols to collect whole blood in K2EDTA tubes. Collaborator samples were shipped for TCRbeta analysis as frozen whole blood, isolated PBMCs, or DNA extracted from either sample type. Sequenced material: peripheral blood. The chain was built from TRBV12-3 or TRBV12-4 and TRBJ1-1; the D gene is unclear. This TCR derives from a woman between 55 and 75 years old with acute or convalescent COVID-19. This receptor carries the CDR3 CASSQKQNTEAFF. The nucleotide sequence is TGTGCCAGCAGCCAAAAGCAGAACACTGAAGCTTTCTTT.